This TCR beta chain was captured in a study of blood T cell repertoires in COVID-19. Only in-frame clones appear in the TCRdb table, and some are missing; sequencing was by immunoSEQ multiplex PCR. The profile covers some 300,000 clones, with 70% to 90% appearing a single time and 0.8% to 1% taken by the ten largest. CDR1 is GTSNPN and CDR2 is SVGIG in the germline V gene (reference sequence). Trimming took off 3 bases at V and 1 base at J, with 12 bases between the two ends. The CDR3 sequence is 14 residues long. The J gene is TRBJ1-2, the V gene TRBV30; TRBD1 is a possible D gene (6 bases). Sequenced: PBMCs or T cells enriched from blood (not recorded which). This receptor was identified in a woman in her twenties or thirties who had recovered from COVID-19. Written as DNA, the CDR3 is TGTGCCTGGAGGAGGACAGTAAATAACTATGGCTACACCTTC. It specifies CAWRRTVNNYGYTF.